This TCR beta chain was obtained from a study of PD-1 and CTLA-4 blockade in melanoma. Using immunoSEQ multiplex PCR, the repertoire was profiled, and TCRdb retains in-frame clones only, with some absent. The sample has more than 25,000 clones; around 90% are singletons. This CDR3 has 13 residues. Trimming took 0 bases from V and 3 from J, leaving 9 bases between them. Looked up from germline, CDR1 is GTSNPN and CDR2 is SVGIG (reference sequence). This clone was detected once. The chain links TRBV30 to TRBJ2-7; maybe TRBD2 (5 bases). The receptor was isolated from a human donor with melanoma. The sample consisted of CD8+ T cells from peripheral blood, taken before anti-PD-1 treatment. CDR3 sequence: CAWSVTGSYEQYF. The CDR3 DNA is TGTGCCTGGAGTGTTACGGGAAGCTACGAGCAGTACTTC.